One and the same sample provided the 8 T cell receptor beta chains below, sequenced in a study of early T cells in non-severe SARS-CoV-2 infection. Via MiXCR, TCRdb re-called the 5' RACE reads, giving one row per CDR3 protein. The sample consists of roughly 31,000 distinct CDR3 sequences, about 4.6% of them appearing once. The source material was whole blood. The receptors here all came from an adult who was a healthcare worker with PCR-confirmed SARS-CoV-2 infection or an uninfected control (not recorded which).

The table lists this clonotype with many counts. The rearrangement links TRBV11-2 to TRBJ2-7; 7 positions agree with TRBD2. Germline assignment: CDR1 SGHAT and CDR2 FQNNGV. V shed 0 bases and J 1 base; nucleotides not matched to a gene: 18. This CDR3 contains 20 residues. CDR3 in DNA: TGTGCCAGCAGCTTAGATCGGGTCCGTGACGGGAGGAGGGAATCCTACGAGCAGTACTTC. Translation gives CASSLDRVRDGRRESYEQYF.

Remarks on this clonotype: Given a much more abundant clone one base away, this may be a read error. The chain combines TRBV28 with TRBJ2-7; D unresolved. V was cut by 2 bases and J by 3 bases, with 8 bases left in between. CDR1 is MDHEN and CDR2 is SYDVKM in the germline V gene. CDR3 size: 13 residues. The CDR3 here is CASSLVLVYEQYF. The CDR3 DNA follows: TGTGCCAGCAGTTTAGTGTTAGTCTACGAGCAGTACTTC.

This clonotype showed up just a few times. A read error may be the cause here, since a much bigger clone is one base away. The chain is built from TRBV28 and TRBJ2-7, with no clear D. CDR1 is MDHEN, CDR2 SYDVKM, per germline. CDR3 size: 12 residues. CDR3 nucleotide sequence: TGTGCCAGCAGCCCGGTTGCTTACGGGCAGTACTTC. Residues: CASSPVAYGQYF.

The rearrangement links TRBV11-2 to TRBJ1-4; D is unclear. The CDR3 extends over 15 amino acids. The germline V gene has CDR1 SGHAT and CDR2 FQNNGV. V was cut by 0 bases and J by 4 bases, with 9 bases left in between. In nucleotides, the CDR3 is TGTGCCAGCAGCTTAGAGGCCTCCCTTAATGAAAAACTGTTTTTT. Translated: CASSLEASLNEKLFF.

The chain has TRBV11-2 and TRBJ2-5, with 10 bases matching TRBD2. The germline CDR1 and CDR2 sequences are SGHAT and FQNNGV. This CDR3 is built from 16 residues. V lost 1 base, J lost 1 base, and 3 bases stayed unmatched. CDR3 nucleotide sequence: TGTGCCAGCAGCTTAGCTAGCGGGGGATTCCAAGAGACCCAGTACTTC. It translates to CASSLASGGFQETQYF.

This clonotype was detected many times. The chain employs TRBV27 and TRBJ2-7; 8 nucleotides match TRBD1. Unmatched junction bases numbered 9, after V lost 5 bases and J lost 3 bases. Looked up from germline, CDR1 is MNHEY and CDR2 is SMNVEV (reference sequence). The CDR3 has 15 residues. Here the CDR3 reads CASSPGQGRIYEQYF. CDR3 coding DNA: TGTGCCAGCAGTCCCGGACAGGGCAGGATCTACGAGCAGTACTTC.

This clonotype was seen a handful of times. The chain couples TRBV9 to TRBJ2-3; D possibly corresponds to TRBD2 (6 bases). V was cut by 0 bases and J by 2 bases, with 16 bases left in between. The CDR3 loop spans 17 amino acids. Germline-derived CDR1 and CDR2 are SGDLS and YYNGEE. The chain's CDR3 is CASSVGGNSGYTDTQYF. Here the CDR3 DNA reads TGTGCCAGCAGCGTAGGGGGTAATAGCGGCTACACAGATACGCAGTATTTT.

This clonotype was seen many times. The J gene is TRBJ2-3, the V gene TRBV5-1, with 7 nucleotides matching TRBD2. The CDR3 is made up of 14 amino acids. V trimming: 0 bases; J trimming: 6 bases; junction bases outside the gene matches: 4. Germline loops: CDR1 SGHRS, CDR2 YFSETQ. The CDR3, as DNA: TGCGCCAGCAGCTTGGAGGGAGGGTCCGATACGCAGTATTTT. Translating it yields CASSLEGGSDTQYF.